These 20 T cell receptor beta chains share one sample of origin, sequenced in a study of blood T cell repertoires in COVID-19. Profiled with immunoSEQ multiplex PCR; TCRdb holds only in-frame clones, not every one. The table records 280,000 or so clones, roughly 89% of them present only once. The sequencing input was PBMCs or T cells enriched from blood (not recorded which). These receptor sequences come from a woman between 40 and 50 years old who had recovered from COVID-19.

CDR3 in DNA: TGTGCCAGCAGTTTTACGCAACAGGGGGTGCAGTACTTC. Translated, it gives CASSFTQQGVQYF. The genes are TRBV12-3 or TRBV12-4 and TRBJ2-7; 8 nucleotides line up with TRBD1. After removal of 3 bases from V and 9 bases from J, the junction contained 7 bases not matched to a gene. The CDR3 is 13 amino acids.

The chain is built from TRBV28 and TRBJ1-1, with no clear D. CDR1 MDHEN and CDR2 SYDVKM come from the germline V gene. The CDR3 consists of 11 residues. Trimming removed 5 bases from V and 7 bases from J, with 8 bases in between. CDR3 nucleotide sequence: TGTGCCAGCAGTGGCTCCCTTGAAGCTTTCTTT. It specifies CASSGSLEAFF.

The chain combines TRBV3-1 (or the pseudogene TRBV3-2) with TRBJ2-4; D may be TRBD1 (6 bases). The CDR3 is 16 residues long. CDR1 is LGHDT, CDR2 YNNKEL, per germline (reference sequence). Trimming stripped 4 bases from V and 3 bases from J, with 16 bases between. CDR3 amino acids: CASSRYHRDNKNIQYF. In DNA form, the CDR3 reads TGTGCCAGCAGCCGCTATCACAGGGATAACAAAAACATTCAGTACTTC.

The chain joins TRBV6-5 to TRBJ2-7; TRBD2 is a possible D gene (6 bases). CDR3 length equals 14 residues. Trimming took 6 bases from V and 3 from J, leaving 15 bases between them. The germline V gene encodes CDR1 MNHEY and CDR2 SVGAGI. The CDR3 DNA follows: TGTGCCAGCAGCCTGGGCGACGGGGGCTACGAGCAGTACTTC. Amino acids: CASSLGDGGYEQYF.

Note on this clone: The germline gene is not matched at one end of the junction; a read error may be the cause. This sample includes further DNA sequences coding for the same CDR3. The chain is built from TRBV7-8 and TRBJ2-7, with 10 positions matching TRBD2. The CDR3 contains 15 residues. CDR1 and CDR2 (germline): SGHVS, FQNEAQ. CDR3 in DNA: TGTGCCAGTAGCTTTACTAGCGGGATGCCCTACGAGCAGTACTTC. Translated, it gives CASSFTSGMPYEQYF. Looking up the rest from reference TRBV7-8 and TRBJ2-7 gives the full variable domain: GAGVSQSPRYKVAKRGQDVALRCDPISGHVSLFWYQQALGQGPEFLTYFQNEAQLDKSGLPSDRFFAERPEGSVSTLKIQRTQQEDSAVYLCASSFTSGMPYEQYFGPGTRLTVT.

The V gene is TRBV11-3, the J gene TRBJ1-4; 9 bases line up with TRBD1. Per the germline V gene, CDR1 is SGHNT and CDR2 is YENEEA. The CDR3 sequence is 15 residues long. V shed 8 bases and J 8 bases; nucleotides not matched to a gene: 12. Here the CDR3 reads CASAYQRDREEKLFF. The CDR3 DNA is TGTGCCAGCGCCTACCAAAGGGACAGGGAAGAAAAACTGTTTTTT.

The V and J genes are TRBV5-1 and TRBJ1-5; 7 positions match TRBD1. Per germline, CDR1 SGHRS and CDR2 YFSETQ. This CDR3 is built from 16 residues. V was clipped by 4 bases and J by 2 bases; unmatched bases: 9. In DNA, the CDR3 is TGCGCCAGCAGCATAGGGACAGATAGGGGCAATCAGCCCCAGCATTTT. Its translation is CASSIGTDRGNQPQHF.

This chain connects TRBV29-1 to TRBJ2-5, with unresolved D. The CDR3 is made up of 15 amino acids. Germline CDR1 and CDR2: SQVTM and ANQGSEA. Trimming removed 2 bases at V and 2 bases at J, with 15 bases between. The CDR3 spells CSVEFSQKIQETQYF. Written as DNA, the CDR3 is TGCAGCGTTGAATTTTCGCAGAAAATTCAAGAGACCCAGTACTTC.

This clone was found once. The chain is built from TRBV2 and TRBJ2-1, with 12 bases lining up with TRBD2. Unmatched junction bases numbered 10, after V lost 7 bases and J lost 0 bases. From germline, CDR1 is SNHLY and CDR2 FYNNEI. The CDR3 contains 18 residues. Here the CDR3 DNA reads TGTGCCAGCAAACTCGGACTAGCGGGGTCTAGCTCCTACAATGAGCAGTTCTTC. Amino acid sequence: CASKLGLAGSSSYNEQFF.

This clone was detected only once. This chain links TRBV19 with TRBJ2-1; D perhaps matches TRBD2 (6 bases). This CDR3 comprises 17 residues. Trimming took off 5 bases at V and 6 bases at J, with 23 bases between the two ends. Germline V lookup: CDR1 LNHDA, CDR2 SQIVND (reference sequence). The CDR3 region has the DNA TGTGCCAGTAGTCCCGGGGTCGGGGGAGCTAGGGGCAATGAGCAGTTCTTC. This codes for CASSPGVGGARGNEQFF.

Points on this clone: The sample carries other DNA sequences with the same CDR3. V usage is TRBV10-3 and J usage is TRBJ1-4; no clear D gene. This CDR3 has 12 residues. The germline CDR1 and CDR2 sequences are ENHRY and SYGVKD. Trimming pared 0 bases from V and 8 bases from J, leaving 4 bases between. This CDR3 reads CAISESREKLFF. The CDR3 DNA reads TGTGCCATCAGTGAGTCCCGGGAAAAACTGTTTTTT.

This rearrangement joins TRBV28 to TRBJ1-3; maybe TRBD1 (6 bases). This CDR3 region has 12 residues. Germline V lookup: CDR1 MDHEN, CDR2 SYDVKM. V was trimmed by 2 bases and J by 8 bases, leaving 7 bases between them. The CDR3 is CASSLGGHTIYF. The CDR3 bases are TGTGCCAGCAGTTTAGGGGGCCACACCATATATTTT.

This clone has only one observation. The chain couples TRBV5-1 to TRBJ2-7; 9 nucleotides line up with TRBD1. The V gene's germline CDR1 is SGHRS and CDR2 YFSETQ. Trimming cost V 7 bases and J 2 bases; bases outside gene matches: 4. There are 13 residues in the CDR3. CDR3 loop: CASGQGYTYEQYF. DNA of the CDR3: TGCGCCAGCGGACAGGGGTACACCTACGAGCAGTACTTC.

The chain joins TRBV19 to TRBJ1-4; maybe TRBD1 (5 bases). The germline V and J ends were trimmed by 6 bases and 8 bases, with 16 bases remaining between them. Germline-derived CDR1 and CDR2 are LNHDA and SQIVND (reference sequence). The CDR3 is 14 residues long. CDR3 nucleotide sequence: TGTGCCAGTAGGCCGGGGGAGACGGGCGAAAAACTGTTTTTT. It yields the protein CASRPGETGEKLFF.

The V and J genes are TRBV28 and TRBJ2-7; D uncertain. CDR3 length equals 12 residues. Trimming stripped 4 bases from V and 4 bases from J, with 8 bases between. Germline CDR1 and CDR2: MDHEN and SYDVKM. CDR3 sequence reads: CASSSPGYEQYF. In DNA, the CDR3 is TGTGCCAGCAGTTCCCCCGGGTACGAGCAGTACTTC.

This rearrangement joins TRBV7-6 to TRBJ2-3; 7 bases match TRBD2. The CDR3 sequence is 14 residues long. After removal of 2 bases from V and 5 bases from J, the junction contained 4 bases not matched to a gene. Germline V gene sequence: CDR1 SGHVS, CDR2 FNYEAQ. The CDR3 region is CASSLLSGQDTQYF. The CDR3 DNA follows: TGTGCCAGCAGCTTACTTAGCGGGCAAGATACGCAGTATTTT.

The count of this clone is one. The chain is built from TRBV21-1 and TRBJ2-7; TRBD1 is the table's D call and was not checked against the DNA. TRBV21-1 is noted as a pseudogene. This CDR3 region has 16 residues. The CDR3 region is CASSKVVQGAVYEQYF. CDR3 in DNA: TGTGCCAGCAGCAAAGTAGTCCAGGGGGCGGTCTACGAGCAGTACTTC.

This sequence joins TRBV18 and TRBJ2-1; 7 positions agree with TRBD1. Germline CDR1 and CDR2: KGHSH and LQKENI. The V segment lost 2 bases and the J segment 0 bases; nucleotides outside the gene matches: 1. CDR3 length: 15 amino acids. The CDR3 spells CASSPGDSSYNEQFF. The CDR3 DNA reads TGTGCCAGCTCACCAGGGGACAGCTCCTACAATGAGCAGTTCTTC.

V usage is TRBV5-1 and J usage is TRBJ2-1; 13 bases map to TRBD2. There are 18 residues in the CDR3. Germline CDR1 is SGHRS and CDR2 is YFSETQ. Trimming cost V 3 bases and J 0 bases; bases outside gene matches: 6. The CDR3 protein is CASSSPGLAGSSYNEQFF. DNA for the CDR3: TGCGCCAGCAGCTCGCCGGGACTAGCGGGGAGCTCCTACAATGAGCAGTTCTTC.

The chain employs TRBV7-3 and TRBJ2-1, with 8 nucleotides matching TRBD1. V lost 3 bases and J lost 10; bases outside the gene matches: 5. The CDR3 has 13 residues. CDR1 is SGHTA, CDR2 FQGTGA, per germline. CDR3 DNA: TGTGCCAGCAGCTTGCAAGGACAGGGAGAGCAGTTCTTC. It encodes CASSLQGQGEQFF.